One and the same sample provided the 16 T cell receptor beta chains below, sequenced in a study of T cell changes during pregnancy in multiple sclerosis (dated by TCRdb to about 2019). Preparation of the library involved the immunoSEQ multiplex PCR assay. The source is immuneACCESS, and TCRdb retained only in-frame sequences with V and J called. Part of the clones is not carried over; for the studies checked, unresolved V genes explain less than half of this, and the remainder is unexplained. Across this sample there are around 130,000 clones, with 95% to 98% seen only once. Jointly, the top ten make up 0.44% of the sample. The starting material was peripheral blood, obtained after pregnancy. These receptors were collected from a female donor with multiple sclerosis, enrolled in a pregnancy study.

The chain is built from TRBV29-1 and TRBJ1-2; 9 nucleotides agree with TRBD1. J lost 6 bases, V lost 8 bases, and 4 bases had no gene match. The CDR3 contains 11 residues. Germline V CDR1 and CDR2: SQVTM, ANQGSEA. CDR3: CSTQGADGYTF. The CDR3 nucleotides read TGCAGCACACAGGGGGCTGATGGCTACACCTTC.

CDR3 bases: TGTGCCAGCAAGGGGGGGAACTACAATGAGCAGTTCTTC. The encoded protein is CASKGGNYNEQFF. The chain has TRBV6-4 and TRBJ2-1; TRBD2 might be the D (7 bases). With 7 bases removed from V and 3 bases from J, the gap between germline ends came to 10 bases. The CDR3 is made up of 13 amino acids. The germline V gene encodes CDR1 MRHNA and CDR2 SNTAGT.

This chain links TRBV19 with TRBJ2-7, with 10 bases fitting TRBD1. CDR1 LNHDA and CDR2 SQIVND come from the germline V gene (reference sequence). V lost 6 bases and J lost 4; bases outside the gene matches: 9. The CDR3 runs to 15 residues. The CDR3 DNA follows: TGTGCCAGTAGGTCCCCCCGGGACAGGGGTTACGAGCAGTACTTC. Translation gives CASRSPRDRGYEQYF.

The chain is built from TRBV6-6 and TRBJ2-7; possible D gene TRBD2, 6 bases. The germline V gene encodes CDR1 MNHNY and CDR2 SVGAGI (reference sequence). CDR3 size: 14 residues. The ends were cut back, 6 bases at V and 4 bases at J, with 16 bases in the middle. CDR3 loop: CASSPITGEYEQYF. CDR3 coding DNA: TGTGCCAGCAGCCCGATAACGGGGGAATACGAGCAGTACTTC.

This chain uses TRBV28 with TRBJ1-1; 7 bases map to TRBD1. CDR3 size: 18 residues. CDR1 and CDR2 (germline): MDHEN, SYDVKM. J was trimmed by 2 bases and V by 2 bases; bases with no gene match: 14. CDR3 nucleotide sequence: TGTGCCAGCAGTTTACGCTCCACCGACAGGGCCCTAAACACTGAAGCTTTCTTT. Its protein product is CASSLRSTDRALNTEAFF.

This chain connects TRBV6-5 to TRBJ1-3; a possible D gene is TRBD1 (5 bases). Germline values: CDR1 MNHEY, CDR2 SVGAGI. The CDR3 loop spans 15 amino acids. Trimming shortened V by 6 bases and J by 4 bases, and 16 bases separated the two germline ends. This chain's CDR3 is CASRPSGWSGNTIYF. The DNA of the CDR3 is TGTGCCAGCAGACCCTCAGGGTGGTCGGGAAACACCATATATTTT.

This clone was seen a few times. The J gene is TRBJ1-2, the V gene TRBV30; D perhaps matches TRBD1 (5 bases). Trimming cost V 5 bases and J 2 bases, with 12 bases left between them. The CDR3 covers 13 residues. Germline-derived CDR1 and CDR2 are GTSNPN and SVGIG (reference sequence). The DNA of the CDR3 is TGTGCCTGGGGGCTAAGGGGAAACTATGGCTACACCTTC. This encodes CAWGLRGNYGYTF. Combining the CDR3 with reference TRBV30 and TRBJ1-2 gives the whole variable domain SQTIHQWPATLVQPVGSPLSLECTVEGTSNPNLYWYRQAAGRGLQLLFYSVGIGQISSEVPQNLSASRPQDRQFILSSKKLLLSDSGFYLCAWGLRGNYGYTFGSGTRLTVV.

This chain connects TRBV11-2 to TRBJ2-7; the match to TRBD2 covers 9 bases. CDR3 size: 15 residues. J lost 5 bases, V lost 5 bases, and 10 bases had no gene match. The germline V gene encodes CDR1 SGHAT and CDR2 FQNNGV. As DNA, the CDR3 is TGTGCCAGCAGCAAAATAGCGGGAGTTGGCGACGAGCAGTACTTC. This codes for CASSKIAGVGDEQYF.

The chain uses TRBV19 and TRBJ2-1; maybe TRBD2 (7 bases). Trimming took off 3 bases at V and 6 bases at J, with 12 bases between the two ends. This CDR3 has 14 amino acids. In germline, CDR1 is LNHDA, CDR2 SQIVND (reference sequence). The CDR3 sequence is CASSMGAGANEQFF. CDR3 nucleotide sequence: TGTGCCAGTAGTATGGGGGCGGGAGCCAATGAGCAGTTCTTC. The full variable domain, its missing parts supplied by reference TRBV19 and TRBJ2-1, is DGGITQSPKYLFRKEGQNVTLSCEQNLNHDAMYWYRQDPGQGLRLIYYSQIVNDFQKGDIAEGYSVSREKKESFPLTVTSAQKNPTAFYLCASSMGAGANEQFFGPGTRLTVL.

The rearrangement links TRBV4-2 to TRBJ2-1; D gene unclear. The CDR3 sequence is 15 residues long. V was pared by 0 bases and J by 4 bases, with 10 bases between. Germline V gives CDR1 LGHNA, CDR2 YNFKEQ. The CDR3 region has the DNA TGTGCCAGCAGCCAAGATCTAATGGTATACAATGAGCAGTTCTTC. Translation gives CASSQDLMVYNEQFF.

The chain uses TRBV15 and TRBJ2-5; perhaps TRBD2 as D (6 bases). V gave up 0 bases and J gave up 5 bases, with 10 bases separating them. The CDR3 extends over 14 amino acids. Germline V lookup: CDR1 LNHNV, CDR2 YYDKDF (reference sequence). This CDR3 reads CATSRDMEGETQYF. CDR3 bases: TGTGCCACCAGCAGAGATATGGAGGGGGAGACCCAGTACTTC.

J is TRBJ1-2 and V is TRBV30; D uncertain. The CDR3 sequence is 15 residues long. Germline V gene lookup returns CDR1 GTSNPN and CDR2 SVGIG (reference sequence). The ends were cut back, 3 bases at V and 5 bases at J, with 19 bases in the middle. CDR3 in amino acids: CAWSSRWTGVYGYTF. In DNA form, the CDR3 reads TGTGCCTGGAGCTCACGTTGGACGGGAGTTTATGGCTACACCTTC.

The V and J genes are TRBV19 and TRBJ1-4, with 7 bases identical to TRBD1. The ends lost 5 bases at V and 6 bases at J; junction bases unmatched: 9. The CDR3 covers 15 residues. Germline V lookup: CDR1 LNHDA, CDR2 SQIVND (reference sequence). Written as DNA, the CDR3 is TGTGCCAGTAGTGCATACAGGGGCGGGGATGAAAAACTGTTTTTT. It encodes CASSAYRGGDEKLFF.

V usage is TRBV5-1 and J usage is TRBJ2-5; 7 bases line up with TRBD2. The V gene's germline CDR1 is SGHRS and CDR2 YFSETQ. With V trimmed by 5 bases and J by 4 bases, 11 bases remained unmatched. This CDR3 has 15 amino acids. In DNA form, the CDR3 reads TGCGCCAGCAGGGCGGTACGCGGGGGAGGAGAGACCCAGTACTTC. Encoded protein: CASRAVRGGGETQYF.

V gene TRBV5-1 combines with J gene TRBJ2-1; TRBD2 matches 8 bases. Germline V CDR1 and CDR2: SGHRS, YFSETQ. V dropped 1 base and J dropped 2; count of bases not matched to a gene: 11. The CDR3 totals 18 residues. This chain's CDR3 is CASSLRWAGGPTYNEQFF. Here the CDR3 DNA reads TGCGCCAGCAGCTTGAGATGGGCGGGAGGACCCACCTACAATGAGCAGTTCTTC.

The chain carries TRBV7-2 and TRBJ2-7; unclear D gene. Germline lookup yields CDR1 SGHTA and CDR2 FQGNSA. This CDR3 comprises 13 residues. Trimming removed 2 bases from V and 2 bases from J, with 7 bases in between. The CDR3 nucleotides are TGTGCCAGCAGCTTACAGGTCCCCTACGAGCAGTACTTC. Amino acid sequence: CASSLQVPYEQYF.